These T cell receptor beta chains were read from a single sample in a study of CD8+ T cells in alopecia areata. TCRdb keeps only in-frame clones here, not all; method: immunoSEQ multiplex PCR. Here the sample spans 110,000 or so clones, 55% to 80% being singletons. The sequenced sample consisted of CD4+ T cells sorted from blood. These receptors all stem from a human donor in good health. Both conserved end residues are part of each CDR3. Clone sizes are given selectively: once, few, many, or a class where the clone is expanded.

V gene: TRBV4-2
clone size: -
CDR3 length: 17
CDR3 protein: CASSQVGEGRMNTEAFF

V gene: TRBV5-1
clone size: -
CDR3 length: 15
CDR3 protein: CASSSLAGDTDTQYF

V gene: TRBV29-1
clone size: -
CDR3 length: 13
CDR3 protein: CSVENWDRATAFF

V gene: TRBV5-1
clone size: -
CDR3 length: 12
CDR3 protein: CASGDRNTEAFF

V gene: TRBV7-2
clone size: few
CDR3 length: 14
CDR3 protein: CASSSGLAGGQEFF

V gene: TRBV5-1
clone size: -
CDR3 length: 16
CDR3 protein: CASSSGQGATNYGYTF

V gene: TRBV5-4
clone size: -
CDR3 length: 15
CDR3 protein: CASSLPAGGPDTQYF

V gene: TRBV7-9
clone size: once
CDR3 length: 18
CDR3 protein: CASSFLWTPSSGANVLTF

V gene: TRBV2
clone size: few
CDR3 length: 14
CDR3 protein: CASSVASGGGEQFF

V gene: TRBV4-1
clone size: -
CDR3 length: 16
CDR3 protein: CASSQERRSLFYGYTF

V gene: TRBV6-6
clone size: few
CDR3 length: 15
CDR3 protein: CASTNGARGNTEAFF

V gene: TRBV5-1
clone size: -
CDR3 length: 14
CDR3 protein: CASSSRTANTEAFF

V gene: TRBV10-3
clone size: -
CDR3 length: 14
CDR3 protein: CAIRGTVMNTEAFF

V gene: TRBV28
clone size: -
CDR3 length: 11
CDR3 protein: CASVSGNTIYF

V gene: TRBV30
clone size: few
CDR3 length: 14
CDR3 protein: CAWSVAIGYNEQFF

V gene: TRBV29-1
clone size: -
CDR3 length: 13
CDR3 protein: CSVKGVAKNIQYF

V gene: TRBV30
clone size: -
CDR3 length: 14
CDR3 protein: CAWSVGVQPDTQYF

V gene: TRBV9
clone size: few
CDR3 length: 15
CDR3 protein: CASSSGSGVPLGYTF

V gene: TRBV20-1
clone size: -
CDR3 length: 11
CDR3 protein: CSARAQQTQYF

V gene: TRBV28
clone size: -
CDR3 length: 12
CDR3 protein: CASSFRRGEQYF

V gene: TRBV2
clone size: -
CDR3 length: 14
CDR3 protein: CASRGTAYNSPLHF

V gene: TRBV27
clone size: few
CDR3 length: 16
CDR3 protein: CASSPTDSAYTDTQYF

V gene: TRBV15
clone size: -
CDR3 length: 16
CDR3 protein: CATTAGQGTPAGELFF

V gene: TRBV23-1
clone size: -
CDR3 length: 10
CDR3 protein: CASSEETQYF

V gene: TRBV30
clone size: -
CDR3 length: 11
CDR3 protein: CAWGDTDTQYF

V gene: TRBV7-9
clone size: -
CDR3 length: 16
CDR3 protein: CASSQRNRGAPGGYTF

V gene: TRBV7-9
clone size: -
CDR3 length: 14
CDR3 protein: CASSSGQGDTEAFF

V gene: TRBV4-2
clone size: -
CDR3 length: 16
CDR3 protein: CASSQGTSREYNEQFF

V gene: TRBV7-8
clone size: -
CDR3 length: 14
CDR3 protein: CASSFVEADNEQFF